The sequence of this T cell receptor (beta chain) was determined in a study of blood T cell repertoires in COVID-19. At the level of the study: T cells, B-cell-depleted T cells, or PBMCs supplied cDNA or gDNA.

Per germline, CDR1 MNHEY and CDR2 SMNVEV (reference sequence). The CDR3 has 16 residues. The V and J ends lost 0 bases and 6 bases, in that order; junction bases with no gene match: 7. Original handling: Counts of nucleated cells, estimated from reference gene primer amplification, were obtained. Data came from immunoSEQ multiplex PCR; TCRdb stores just in-frame clones and leaves some out. The V and J calls and the clone size are those of that table, but D and trimming were determined from the DNA. The sample shows approximately 670,000 clones, more than 80% of them seen only once. What was sequenced was peripheral blood. This clonotype originated in a woman aged 18 to 35 with acute or convalescent COVID-19. The V call is TRBV27, the J call TRBJ2-3; 9 bases map to TRBD2. The CDR3 sequence: CASSLSVAGGLDTQYF. The DNA of the CDR3 is TGTGCCAGCAGTTTATCGGTTGCGGGGGGGTTGGATACGCAGTATTTT.